Each of the 27 T cell receptor beta chains below was sequenced from the same sample in a study of shared clonotypes between healthy human individuals. Clones were read by immunoSEQ multiplex PCR, and TCRdb kept only the in-frame ones, dropping some. The data show 520,000 or so clones, with around 74% seen just once and 10% to 15% held by the top ten. Sequenced material: PBMCs. The source is a middle-aged woman in good health. Some clones in this sample may be carry-over from other donors' samples.

This clone was seen many times. The chain has TRBV7-9 and TRBJ2-5; the match to TRBD1 covers 9 bases. Per germline, CDR1 SEHNR and CDR2 FQNEAQ (reference sequence). The J segment lost 4 bases and the V segment lost 5 bases, leaving 14 bases of the junction unmatched. The CDR3 runs to 17 residues. In DNA form, the CDR3 reads TGTGCCAGCAGCGAAGGACAGGGGTGGAGTTTAGGAGAGACCCAGTACTTC. Amino acid sequence: CASSEGQGWSLGETQYF.

The chain couples TRBV28 to TRBJ2-1; 12 bases map to TRBD2. J was trimmed by 6 bases and V by 5 bases; bases with no gene match: 5. This CDR3 spans 15 amino acids. Looked up from germline, CDR1 is MDHEN and CDR2 is SYDVKM. CDR3 DNA sequence: TGTGCCAGCAGTGGGGGACTAGCGGGCACCAATGAGCAGTTCTTC. Translation gives CASSGGLAGTNEQFF.

This sequence joins TRBV7-9 and TRBJ2-7; 11 nucleotides match TRBD2. The CDR3 is 15 residues long. Trimming cost V 1 base and J 2 bases; bases outside gene matches: 1. Looked up from germline, CDR1 is SEHNR and CDR2 is FQNEAQ (reference sequence). In DNA form, the CDR3 reads TGTGCCAGCAGCTTAGTTAGCGGGAGGGCCTACGAGCAGTACTTC. This encodes CASSLVSGRAYEQYF.

J is TRBJ2-3 and V is TRBV5-3; TRBD2 agrees at 8 bases. TRBV5-3 is an ORF, and what it does is uncertain. Trimming cost V 1 base and J 8 bases; bases outside gene matches: 18. The length of the CDR3 is 18 residues. Written as DNA, the CDR3 is TGTGCCAGAAGCTTGAGCCCCTCTCGAGCGGGAGTCGGGAGTACGCAGTATTTT. Its translation is CARSLSPSRAGVGSTQYF.

The chain uses TRBV29-1 and TRBJ2-1; perhaps TRBD2 as D (6 bases). CDR1 SQVTM and CDR2 ANQGSEA come from the germline V gene. The CDR3 is 13 residues long. V was clipped by 6 bases and J by 5 bases, with 14 bases between them. The CDR3 reads CSVRGGNDNEQFF. The CDR3 bases are TGCAGCGTCCGGGGCGGGAACGACAATGAGCAGTTCTTC.

This chain uses TRBV12-5 with TRBJ2-1; 15 bases fit TRBD2. The trim removed 2 bases at V and 9 bases at J, leaving 11 bases unmatched. CDR1 LGHNT and CDR2 FRNRAP come from the germline V gene. This CDR3 spans 18 amino acids. For the CDR3, the DNA is TGTGCTAGTGGTTTGTTTCGCGGGGGACTAGCGGGAGGCGGTGAGCAGTTCTTC. It is translated as CASGLFRGGLAGGGEQFF.

The V and J genes are TRBV6-1 and TRBJ2-2; no clear D. V lost 5 bases and J lost 4, with 8 bases in between. Looked up from germline, CDR1 is MNHNS and CDR2 is SASEGT. The CDR3 runs to 13 residues. The CDR3 nucleotides are TGTGCCAGCAGTACTGACCGCACCGGGGAGCTGTTTTTT. Protein sequence: CASSTDRTGELFF.

This CDR3 reads CASGAGGSTDTQYF. The CDR3 DNA follows: TGTGCCAGCGGGGCGGGAGGCTCCACAGATACGCAGTATTTT. V is TRBV6-1 and J is TRBJ2-3; TRBD2 aligns across 8 bases. The germline gives CDR1 MNHNS, CDR2 SASEGT. The ends lost 8 bases at V and 2 bases at J; junction bases unmatched: 6. The CDR3 contains 14 residues.

This chain joins TRBV6-1 and TRBJ2-5, with 9 nucleotides matching TRBD2. TRBJ2-7 explains the end of the DNA better; the J call may be wrong. Germline V lookup: CDR1 MNHNS, CDR2 SASEGT. CDR3 size: 15 residues. CDR3 protein: CASSAETSGSYEQYF. The CDR3 nucleotides are TGTGCCAGCAGTGCCGAGACTAGCGGCTCCTACGAGCAGTACTTC.

This CDR3 reads CASRGLGYGYTF. The CDR3 DNA reads as TGTGCCAGCAGGGGGCTGGGCTATGGCTACACCTTC. The V gene is TRBV6-5, the J gene TRBJ1-2; tentative D call: TRBD1 (5 bases). Germline V gene lookup returns CDR1 MNHEY and CDR2 SVGAGI. The CDR3 is 12 residues long. Trimming shortened V by 6 bases and J by 4 bases, and 9 bases separated the two germline ends.

This clone was picked up a small number of times. The chain links TRBV28 to TRBJ2-3; tentatively, D is TRBD2 (6 bases). Trimming stripped 6 bases from V and 4 bases from J, with 17 bases between. The germline gives CDR1 MDHEN, CDR2 SYDVKM. This CDR3 has 15 residues. In DNA, the CDR3 is TGTGCCAGCAGGGGTGGGGCGGGGAGGCCAGATACGCAGTATTTT. The encoded protein is CASRGGAGRPDTQYF.

The chain is built from TRBV7-6 and TRBJ2-3; weak D call: TRBD2 (6 bases). Germline V gene data show CDR1 as SGHVS and CDR2 as FNYEAQ. V was cut by 1 base and J by 1 base, with 21 bases left in between. This CDR3 spans 19 amino acids. The DNA of the CDR3 is TGTGCCAGCAGCTTAGTGGGTGGGGGGTTAGCGGAAGGCACAGATACGCAGTATTTT. Its translation is CASSLVGGGLAEGTDTQYF.

Remarks on this clone: The same CDR3 also results from other DNA sequences found in this sample. The chain couples TRBV7-3 to TRBJ2-3; TRBD2 aligns across 12 bases. The V segment lost 6 bases and the J segment 2 bases; nucleotides outside the gene matches: 6. The CDR3 has 16 amino acids. Germline V gene data show CDR1 as SGHTA and CDR2 as FQGTGA. CDR3 in DNA: TGTGCCAGCAGTTCAGGACTAGCGGGAACCACAGATACGCAGTATTTT. It yields the protein CASSSGLAGTTDTQYF. Supplemented by reference TRBV7-3 and TRBJ2-3, the full variable domain reads GAGVSQTPSNKVTEKGKYVELRCDPISGHTALYWYRQSLGQGPEFLIYFQGTGAADDSGLPNDRFFAVRPEGSVSTLKIQRTERGDSAVYLCASSSGLAGTTDTQYFGPGTRLTVL.

This sequence joins TRBV7-3 and TRBJ2-5; weak D call: TRBD2 (6 bases). V gave up 1 base and J gave up 3 bases, with 9 bases separating them. Germline assignment: CDR1 SGHTA and CDR2 FQGTGA. The CDR3 length is 14 residues. Here the CDR3 DNA reads TGTGCCAGCAGCTTAAACCCTAGCGAAGAGACCCAGTACTTC. Its protein is CASSLNPSEETQYF.

This clone was found a few times. The chain is built from TRBV13 and TRBJ2-7; no definite D call. The V and J ends lost 1 base and 1 base respectively, with 8 bases between them. CDR3 length: 14 residues. Germline loops: CDR1 PRHDT, CDR2 FYEKMQ (reference sequence). CDR3 amino acids: CASSLDGRSYEQYF. In DNA, the CDR3 is TGTGCCAGCAGCTTAGACGGCAGGTCCTACGAGCAGTACTTC. The variable domain in full, with the rest retrieved from reference TRBV13 and TRBJ2-7, is AAGVIQSPRHLIKEKRETATLKCYPIPRHDTVYWYQQGPGQDPQFLISFYEKMQSDKGSIPDRFSAQQFSDYHSELNMSSLELGDSALYFCASSLDGRSYEQYFGPGTRLTVT.

The rearrangement uses TRBV5-1 and TRBJ2-1; TRBD2 might be the D (5 bases). The V gene lost 3 bases and the J gene lost 2 bases, with 9 bases spanning the gap. CDR1 and CDR2 (germline): SGHRS, YFSETQ. The length of the CDR3 is 14 residues. CDR3 residues: CASSYGGPYNEQFF. CDR3 coding DNA: TGCGCCAGCAGCTACGGAGGCCCCTACAATGAGCAGTTCTTC.

The table lists this clone with a few counts. The chain joins TRBV25-1 to TRBJ2-2; D is unclear. There are 14 residues in the CDR3. Germline V CDR1 and CDR2: MGHDK, SYGVNS. Deletions cut 4 bases from V and 7 bases from J, with 13 bases between. CDR3 nucleotides: TGTGCCAGCAGTGTCCGACAACCGGGCGGGGAGCTGTTTTTT. It codes for CASSVRQPGGELFF.

This rearrangement joins TRBV14 to TRBJ2-7, with D possibly matching TRBD2 (5 bases). The CDR3 loop spans 12 amino acids. Germline lookup yields CDR1 SGHDN and CDR2 FVKESK. V lost 3 bases and J 6 bases, leaving 9 bases between the germline ends. This CDR3 is CASSQGRGEQYF. CDR3 bases: TGTGCCAGCAGCCAGGGTCGGGGCGAGCAGTACTTC.

V and J are TRBV25-1 and TRBJ1-1; maybe TRBD1 (5 bases). V was trimmed by 7 bases and J by 1 base, leaving 13 bases between them. The germline V gene encodes CDR1 MGHDK and CDR2 SYGVNS. The CDR3 is 14 amino acids. CDR3 in amino acids: CASTPAGANTEAFF. CDR3 coding DNA: TGTGCCAGCACCCCGGCCGGGGCGAACACTGAAGCTTTCTTT.

V gene TRBV5-6 combines with J gene TRBJ1-1, with D tentatively TRBD1 (5 bases). V gave up 0 bases and J gave up 7 bases, with 19 bases separating them. The CDR3 contains 16 residues. The germline gives CDR1 SGHDT, CDR2 YYEEEE. The CDR3 sequence is CASSLELPGRDDEAFF. CDR3 DNA: TGTGCCAGCAGCTTGGAGCTCCCAGGGCGGGACGATGAAGCTTTCTTT.

The rearrangement uses TRBV7-8 and TRBJ2-7; TRBD2 matches at 9 bases. The ends lost 5 bases at V and 4 bases at J; junction bases unmatched: 12. CDR1 and CDR2 from the germline V gene are SGHVS and FQNEAQ. The CDR3 spans 16 residues. The CDR3 here is CASSNPLLAGLYEQYF. The DNA for the CDR3 is TGTGCCAGCAGCAACCCTCTCCTAGCGGGGCTTTACGAGCAGTACTTC.

This clone has a handful of counts. The rearrangement joins TRBV28 to TRBJ1-2, with D possibly being TRBD1 (6 bases). V lost 3 bases, J lost 7 bases, and 15 bases lay in between. This CDR3 region has 14 residues. The germline V gene has CDR1 MDHEN and CDR2 SYDVKM. In DNA form, the CDR3 reads TGTGCCAGCAGTTTGGGGGCACTTCCCGTTGGCTACACCTTC. Translation gives CASSLGALPVGYTF.

This chain uses TRBV5-1 with TRBJ2-7; 8 bases agree with TRBD2. Germline CDR1 reads SGHRS; CDR2 reads YFSETQ. Trimming removed 1 base from V and 2 bases from J; junction bases left unmatched: 8. The CDR3 covers 16 residues. The CDR3 DNA follows: TGCGCCAGCAGCTTGAGCGGGGGCTCGGGCGCCTACGAGCAGTACTTC. Amino acids: CASSLSGGSGAYEQYF.

V and J are TRBV5-3 and TRBJ1-2; TRBD1 might be the D (6 bases). TRBV5-3 is flagged as an ORF with uncertain function. The CDR3 is 18 amino acids. Deletions cut 3 bases from V and 4 bases from J, with 25 bases between. CDR3 in DNA: TGTGCCAGAAGCTGGAAAGCCAGACAGGCGGCCCAAGCCTATGGCTACACCTTC. Its protein product is CARSWKARQAAQAYGYTF.

V gene TRBV11-1 combines with J gene TRBJ2-7; 7 nucleotides agree with TRBD1. Trimming at V came to 7 bases and at J to 4 bases, leaving 10 bases not matched to a gene. Germline values: CDR1 SGHAT, CDR2 FQDESV (reference sequence). The CDR3 is 14 amino acids. Here the CDR3 reads CASTIIGTDYEQYF. The CDR3 DNA follows: TGTGCCAGCACCATTATCGGGACAGATTACGAGCAGTACTTC.

This chain links TRBV7-6 with TRBJ2-5, with D unresolved. V lost 9 bases, J lost 5 bases, and 13 bases lay in between. CDR3 length: 12 residues. Germline CDR1 and CDR2: SGHVS and FNYEAQ. The CDR3 nucleotides are TGTGCCAGAGGGCCCGGTGCGGAGACCCAGTACTTC. This gives the protein CARGPGAETQYF.

There are a few counts of this clone. The rearrangement links TRBV19 to TRBJ1-5; no definite D call. Germline CDR1 is LNHDA and CDR2 is SQIVND (reference sequence). This CDR3 is built from 14 residues. The V and J ends lost 11 bases and 2 bases respectively, with 16 bases between them. The CDR3 DNA sequence: TGTGCCTCGGACGCGGGAGCGGGCAATCAGCCCCAGCATTTT. It codes for CASDAGAGNQPQHF.